These 2 T cell receptor beta chains were sequenced from one sample in a study of T cell changes during pregnancy in multiple sclerosis. Produced via immunoSEQ multiplex PCR; TCRdb's table is partial and in-frame only. This table has about 23,000 clones, around nine tenths appearing once. Sequencing used CD4+ T cells from peripheral blood mononuclear cells, obtained in the first trimester of pregnancy. Receptors were obtained from a female donor in good health, enrolled as a control in a pregnancy study.

This sequence joins TRBV7-2 and TRBJ1-4, with 7 bases that match TRBD1. The germline CDR1 and CDR2 sequences are SGHTA and FQGNSA. The CDR3 length is 15 residues. Germline trimming cut 6 bases from V and 7 bases from J; bases unmatched to any gene: 11. The CDR3 region is CASRSHGQASEKLFF. In DNA, the CDR3 is TGTGCCAGCAGATCCCATGGACAGGCCTCTGAAAAACTGTTTTTT.

CDR3 DNA: TGTGCCAGCCTCTCGGACTTTATAACTTTCTTT. This sequence encodes CASLSDFITFF. The chain is built from TRBV28 and TRBJ1-1; D unresolved. Between the trimmed V and J ends, which lost 8 bases and 12 bases, there was a span of 16 bases. CDR3 size: 11 residues. The germline CDR1 and CDR2 sequences are MDHEN and SYDVKM.